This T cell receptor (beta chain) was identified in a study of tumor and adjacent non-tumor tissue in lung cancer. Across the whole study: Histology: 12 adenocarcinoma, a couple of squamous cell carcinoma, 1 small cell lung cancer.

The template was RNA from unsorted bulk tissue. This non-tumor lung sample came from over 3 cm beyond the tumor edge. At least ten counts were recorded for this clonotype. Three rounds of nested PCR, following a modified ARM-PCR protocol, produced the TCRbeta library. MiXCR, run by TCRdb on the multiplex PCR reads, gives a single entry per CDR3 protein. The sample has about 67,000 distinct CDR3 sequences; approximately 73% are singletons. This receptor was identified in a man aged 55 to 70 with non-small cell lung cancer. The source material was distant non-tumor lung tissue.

In DNA, the CDR3 is TGTGCCAGCAGTGGTAATCAGCCCCAGCATTTT. Protein sequence: CASSGNQPQHF. J is TRBJ1-5 and V is TRBV12-3 or TRBV12-4; D remains ambiguous. V shed 5 bases and J shed 4 bases, with 3 bases lying between them. The CDR3 consists of 11 residues.